This TCR beta chain originates from a study of T cell responses to AZD1222 COVID-19 vaccine. Study conclusions and caveats: Females made up more of the donors, who were largely white British, and clonal diversity may have come out too low.

Assay used: immunoSEQ multiplex PCR; TCRdb lists only in-frame clones, some missing. The sample records over 100,000 clones, about 85% being singletons. To note about this clone: What it binds is unknown.

This specimen consisted of peripheral blood, obtained on day 0 of AZD1222 vaccination. The sequence derives from an adult in good health.

CDR3 amino acids: CASSPLGTQYSNQPQHF. The CDR3 DNA follows: TGTGCCAGCAGCCCTTTGGGGACACAGTATAGCAATCAGCCCCAGCATTTT. The V call is TRBV28, the J call TRBJ1-5, with D maybe TRBD1 (6 bases). V lost 6 bases and J 0 bases, leaving 18 bases between the germline ends. Per germline, CDR1 MDHEN and CDR2 SYDVKM. This CDR3 is built from 17 residues. Supplemented by reference TRBV28 and TRBJ1-5, the full variable domain reads DVKVTQSSRYLVKRTGEKVFLECVQDMDHENMFWYRQDPGLGLRLIYFSYDVKMKEKGDIPEGYSVSREKKERFSLILESASTNQTSMYLCASSPLGTQYSNQPQHFGDGTRLSIL.